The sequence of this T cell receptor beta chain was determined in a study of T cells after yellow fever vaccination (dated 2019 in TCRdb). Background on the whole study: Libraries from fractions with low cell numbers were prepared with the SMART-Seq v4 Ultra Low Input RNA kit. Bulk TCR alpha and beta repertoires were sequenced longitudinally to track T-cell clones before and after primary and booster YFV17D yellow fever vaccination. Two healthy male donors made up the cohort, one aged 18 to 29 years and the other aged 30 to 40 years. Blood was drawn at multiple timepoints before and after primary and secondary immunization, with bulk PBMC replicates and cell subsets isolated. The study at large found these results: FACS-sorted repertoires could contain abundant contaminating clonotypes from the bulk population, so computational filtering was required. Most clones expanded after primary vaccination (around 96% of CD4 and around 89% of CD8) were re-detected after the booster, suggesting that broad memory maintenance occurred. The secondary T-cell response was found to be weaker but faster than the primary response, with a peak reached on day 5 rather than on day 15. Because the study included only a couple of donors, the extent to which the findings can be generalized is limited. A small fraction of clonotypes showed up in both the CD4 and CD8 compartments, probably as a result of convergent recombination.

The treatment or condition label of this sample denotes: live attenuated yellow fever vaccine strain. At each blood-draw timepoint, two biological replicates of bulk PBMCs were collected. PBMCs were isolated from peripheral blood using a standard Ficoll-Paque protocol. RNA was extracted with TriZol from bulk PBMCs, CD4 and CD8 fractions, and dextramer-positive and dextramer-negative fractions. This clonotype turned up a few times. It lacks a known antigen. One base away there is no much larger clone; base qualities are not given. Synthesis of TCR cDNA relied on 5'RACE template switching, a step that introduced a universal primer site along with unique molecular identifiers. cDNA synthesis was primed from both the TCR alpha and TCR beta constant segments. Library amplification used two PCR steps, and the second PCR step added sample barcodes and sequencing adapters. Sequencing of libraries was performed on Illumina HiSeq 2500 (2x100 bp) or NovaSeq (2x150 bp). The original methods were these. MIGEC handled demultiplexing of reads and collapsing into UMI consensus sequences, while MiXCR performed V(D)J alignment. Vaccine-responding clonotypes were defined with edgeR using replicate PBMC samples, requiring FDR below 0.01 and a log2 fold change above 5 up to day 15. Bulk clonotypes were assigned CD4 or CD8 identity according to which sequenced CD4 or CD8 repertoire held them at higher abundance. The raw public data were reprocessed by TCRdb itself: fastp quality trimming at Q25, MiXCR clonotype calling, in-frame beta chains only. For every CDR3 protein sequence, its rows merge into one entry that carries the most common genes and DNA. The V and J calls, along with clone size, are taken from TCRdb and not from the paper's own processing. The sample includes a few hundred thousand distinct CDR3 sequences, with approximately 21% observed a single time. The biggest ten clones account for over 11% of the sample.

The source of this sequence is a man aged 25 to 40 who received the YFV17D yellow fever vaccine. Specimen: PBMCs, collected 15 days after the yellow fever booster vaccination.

Here the CDR3 is given as CASSESTGTGRNTQYF. The nucleotide sequence reads TGCGCCAGCAGTGAGTCGACGGGGACAGGTCGGAATACGCAGTATTTT. This chain is built from TRBV10-2 and TRBJ2-3; TRBD1 lines up with 8 middle nucleotides. Clipping removes 0 bases from V and 7 bases from J, with 9 as the unmatched junction base count. Taken from the germline V gene, the CDR1 and CDR2 loops are WSHSY and SAAADI. The CDR3 sequence holds 16 residues, the cysteine and phenylalanine included. The read is trimmed to its CDR3 DNA, 48 bases read in frame from base 1.